This entry describes one T cell receptor (beta chain). One junction end disagrees with the germline gene, perhaps due to a read error. These data belong to a study of technical replicates of blood from four donors. Germline V gene lookup returns CDR1 SGHTA and CDR2 FQGNSA. There are 12 residues in the CDR3. Method: immunoSEQ multiplex PCR; TCRdb's copy keeps in-frame clones and lacks some. The table lists 98,000 or so clones, 95% of them singletons. The V and J genes are TRBV7-2 and TRBJ2-7; 10 bases map to TRBD2. The specimen sequenced was T cells isolated from PBMCs. The source of this sequence is a human donor in good health. CDR3 in amino acids: CASSRSSSGRAF. CDR3 DNA: TGTGCCAGCAGCCGATCGTCGAGCGGGAGGGCCTTC.